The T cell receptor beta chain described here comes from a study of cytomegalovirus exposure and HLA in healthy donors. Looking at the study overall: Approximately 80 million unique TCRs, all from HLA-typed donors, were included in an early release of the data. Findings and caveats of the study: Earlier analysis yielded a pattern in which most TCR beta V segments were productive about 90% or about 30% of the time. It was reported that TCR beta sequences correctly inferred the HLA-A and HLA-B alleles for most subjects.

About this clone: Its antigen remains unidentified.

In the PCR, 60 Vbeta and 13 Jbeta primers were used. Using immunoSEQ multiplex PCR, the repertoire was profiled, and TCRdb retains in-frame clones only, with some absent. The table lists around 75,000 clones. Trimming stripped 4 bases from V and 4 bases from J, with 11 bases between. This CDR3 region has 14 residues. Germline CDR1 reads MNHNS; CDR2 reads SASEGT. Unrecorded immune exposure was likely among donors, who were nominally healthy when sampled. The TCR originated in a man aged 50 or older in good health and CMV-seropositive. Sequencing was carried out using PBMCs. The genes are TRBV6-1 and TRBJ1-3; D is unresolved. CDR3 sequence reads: CASSGKAGGNTIYF. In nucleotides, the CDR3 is TGTGCCAGCAGTGGAAAGGCGGGGGGAAACACCATATATTTT.